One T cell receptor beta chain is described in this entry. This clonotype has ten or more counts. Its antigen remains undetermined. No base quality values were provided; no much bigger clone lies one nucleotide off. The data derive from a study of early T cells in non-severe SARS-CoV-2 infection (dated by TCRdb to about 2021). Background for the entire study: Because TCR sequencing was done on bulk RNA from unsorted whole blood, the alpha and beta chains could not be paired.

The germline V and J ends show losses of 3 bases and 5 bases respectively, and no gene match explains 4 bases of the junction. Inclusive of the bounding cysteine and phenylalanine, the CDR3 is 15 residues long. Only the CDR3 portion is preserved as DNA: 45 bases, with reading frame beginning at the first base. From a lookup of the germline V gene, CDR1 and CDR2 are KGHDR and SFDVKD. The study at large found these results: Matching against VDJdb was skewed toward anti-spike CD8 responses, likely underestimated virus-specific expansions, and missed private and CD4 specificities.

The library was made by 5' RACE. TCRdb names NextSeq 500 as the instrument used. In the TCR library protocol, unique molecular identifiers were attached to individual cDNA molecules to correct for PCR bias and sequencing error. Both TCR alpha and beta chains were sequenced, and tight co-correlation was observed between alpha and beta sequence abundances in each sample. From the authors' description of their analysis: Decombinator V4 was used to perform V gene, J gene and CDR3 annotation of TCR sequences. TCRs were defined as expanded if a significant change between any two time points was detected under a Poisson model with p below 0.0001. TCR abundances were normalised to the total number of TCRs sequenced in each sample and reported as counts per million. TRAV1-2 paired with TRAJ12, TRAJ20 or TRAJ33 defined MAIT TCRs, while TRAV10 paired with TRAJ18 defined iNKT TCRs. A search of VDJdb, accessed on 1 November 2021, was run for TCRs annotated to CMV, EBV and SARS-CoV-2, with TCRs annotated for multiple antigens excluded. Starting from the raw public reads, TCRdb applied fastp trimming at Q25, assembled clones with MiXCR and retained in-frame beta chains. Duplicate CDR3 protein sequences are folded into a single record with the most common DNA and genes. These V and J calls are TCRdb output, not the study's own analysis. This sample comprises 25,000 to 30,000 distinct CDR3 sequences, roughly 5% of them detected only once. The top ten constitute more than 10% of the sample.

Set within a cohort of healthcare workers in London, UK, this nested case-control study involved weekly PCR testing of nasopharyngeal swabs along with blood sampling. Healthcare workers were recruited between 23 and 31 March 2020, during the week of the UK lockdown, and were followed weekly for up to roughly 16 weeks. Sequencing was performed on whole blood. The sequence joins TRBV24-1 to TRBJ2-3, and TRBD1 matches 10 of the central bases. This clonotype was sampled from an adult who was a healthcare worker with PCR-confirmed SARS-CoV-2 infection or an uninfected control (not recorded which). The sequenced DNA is TGTGCCACCAGTGATACCGGGACAGGGGAAGATACGCAGTATTTT. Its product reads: CATSDTGTGEDTQYF.